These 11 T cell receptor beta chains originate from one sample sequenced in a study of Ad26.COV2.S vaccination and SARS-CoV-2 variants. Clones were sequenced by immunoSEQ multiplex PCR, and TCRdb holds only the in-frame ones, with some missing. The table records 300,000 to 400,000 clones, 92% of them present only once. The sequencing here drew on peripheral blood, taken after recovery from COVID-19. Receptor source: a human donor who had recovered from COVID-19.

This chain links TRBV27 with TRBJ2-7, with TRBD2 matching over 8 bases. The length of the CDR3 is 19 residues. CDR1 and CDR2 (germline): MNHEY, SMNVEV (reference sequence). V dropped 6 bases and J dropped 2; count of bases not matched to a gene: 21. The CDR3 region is CASSPLWERGTNPTYEQYF. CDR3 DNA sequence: TGTGCCAGCAGCCCCCTATGGGAGCGGGGGACCAACCCTACCTACGAGCAGTACTTC.

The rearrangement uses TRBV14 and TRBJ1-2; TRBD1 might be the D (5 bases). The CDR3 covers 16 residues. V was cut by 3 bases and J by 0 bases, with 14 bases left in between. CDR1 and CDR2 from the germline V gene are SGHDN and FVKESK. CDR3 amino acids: CASSHPAGGTNYGYTF. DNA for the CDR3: TGTGCCAGCAGCCACCCAGCCGGGGGGACTAACTATGGCTACACCTTC. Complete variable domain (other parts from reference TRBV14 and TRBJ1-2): EAGVTQFPSHSVIEKGQTVTLRCDPISGHDNLYWYRRVMGKEIKFLLHFVKESKQDESGMPNNRFLAERTGGTYSTLKVQPAELEDSGVYFCASSHPAGGTNYGYTFGSGTRLTVV.

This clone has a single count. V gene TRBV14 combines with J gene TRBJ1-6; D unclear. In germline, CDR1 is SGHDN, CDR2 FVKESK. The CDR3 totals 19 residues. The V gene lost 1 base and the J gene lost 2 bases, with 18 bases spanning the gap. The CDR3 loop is CASSQAVGPTAPYNSPLHF. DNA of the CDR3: TGTGCCAGCAGCCAAGCTGTGGGCCCCACAGCTCCCTATAATTCACCCCTCCACTTT.

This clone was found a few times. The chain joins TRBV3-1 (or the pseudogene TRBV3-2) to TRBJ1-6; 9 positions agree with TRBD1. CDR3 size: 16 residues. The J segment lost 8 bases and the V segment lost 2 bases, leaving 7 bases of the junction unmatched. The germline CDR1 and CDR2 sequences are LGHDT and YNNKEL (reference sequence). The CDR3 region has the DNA TGTGCCAGCAGCCAATCTCGTACAGGGGGCCATTCACCCCTCCACTTT. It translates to CASSQSRTGGHSPLHF.

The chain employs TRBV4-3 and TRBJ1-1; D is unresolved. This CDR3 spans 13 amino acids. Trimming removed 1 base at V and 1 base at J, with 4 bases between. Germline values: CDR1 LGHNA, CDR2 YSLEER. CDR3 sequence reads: CASSQVGNTEAFF. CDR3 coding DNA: TGCGCCAGCAGCCAAGTAGGGAACACTGAAGCTTTCTTT.

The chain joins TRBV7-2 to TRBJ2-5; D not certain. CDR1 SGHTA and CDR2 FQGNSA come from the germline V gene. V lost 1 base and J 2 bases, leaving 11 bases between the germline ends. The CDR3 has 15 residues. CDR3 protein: CASSLGALPQETQYF. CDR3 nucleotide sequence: TGTGCCAGCAGCTTAGGGGCGCTACCACAAGAGACCCAGTACTTC. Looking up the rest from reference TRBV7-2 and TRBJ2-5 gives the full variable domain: GAGVSQSPSNKVTEKGKDVELRCDPISGHTALYWYRQSLGQGLEFLIYFQGNSAPDKSGLPSDRFSAERTGGSVSTLTIQRTQQEDSAVYLCASSLGALPQETQYFGPGTRLLVL.

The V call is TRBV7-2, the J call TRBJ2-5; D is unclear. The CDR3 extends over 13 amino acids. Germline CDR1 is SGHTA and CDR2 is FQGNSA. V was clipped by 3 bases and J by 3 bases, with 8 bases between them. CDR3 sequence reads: CASSLSPEETQYF. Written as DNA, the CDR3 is TGTGCCAGCAGCTTGAGTCCTGAAGAGACCCAGTACTTC. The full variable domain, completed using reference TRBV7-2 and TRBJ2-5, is GAGVSQSPSNKVTEKGKDVELRCDPISGHTALYWYRQSLGQGLEFLIYFQGNSAPDKSGLPSDRFSAERTGGSVSTLTIQRTQQEDSAVYLCASSLSPEETQYFGPGTRLLVL.

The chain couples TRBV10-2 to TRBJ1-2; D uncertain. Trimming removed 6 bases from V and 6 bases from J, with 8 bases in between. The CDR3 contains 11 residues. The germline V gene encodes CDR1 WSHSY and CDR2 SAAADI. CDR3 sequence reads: CASRSKNGYTF. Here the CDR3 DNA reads TGCGCCAGCAGGAGCAAGAATGGCTACACCTTC.

The CDR3 bases are TGTGCCAGCAGCCAAGTAAGGGGAGCCACCGGGGAGCTGTTTTTT. Its protein product is CASSQVRGATGELFF. The chain has TRBV3-1 (or the pseudogene TRBV3-2) and TRBJ2-2, with D perhaps being TRBD1 or TRBD2 (5 bases each). The V gene lost 1 base and the J gene lost 4 bases, with 10 bases spanning the gap. Germline CDR1 and CDR2: LGHDT and YNNKEL (reference sequence). This CDR3 comprises 15 residues.

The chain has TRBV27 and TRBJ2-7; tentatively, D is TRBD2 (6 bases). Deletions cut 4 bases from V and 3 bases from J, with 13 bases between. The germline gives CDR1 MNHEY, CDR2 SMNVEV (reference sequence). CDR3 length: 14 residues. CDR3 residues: CASSSGLSGYEQYF. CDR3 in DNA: TGTGCCAGCAGTTCGGGACTGTCAGGCTACGAGCAGTACTTC.

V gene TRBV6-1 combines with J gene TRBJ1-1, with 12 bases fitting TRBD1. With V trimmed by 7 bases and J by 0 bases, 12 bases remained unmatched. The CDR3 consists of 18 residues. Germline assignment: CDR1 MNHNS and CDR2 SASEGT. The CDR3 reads CASIDPRDRGQVNTEAFF. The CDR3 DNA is TGTGCCAGCATTGACCCCCGGGACAGGGGGCAGGTGAACACTGAAGCTTTCTTT.